These T cell receptor beta chains were read from a single sample in a study of Graves' ophthalmopathy and Graves' hyperthyroidism. TCRdb re-derived calls from the multiplex PCR reads in MiXCR, one entry per CDR3 protein. Of 560,000 or so distinct CDR3 sequences in the sample, less than 45% were seen once. Material: peripheral blood or thyroid tissue (not recorded which). The receptors originated from an adult man with Graves' hyperthyroidism. CDR3s include the opening cysteine and the closing phenylalanine or tryptophan. Each record gives: clone size, V gene, CDR3 protein. The size entry is marked missing in some rows and otherwise reads once, few, many or a size class.

many	TRBV5-8	CASSLRARADNYGYTF
NA	TRBV7-9	CASSAGPRVGETQYF
NA	TRBV7-8	CASSRDRGIGYTF
NA	TRBV10-3	CAISSSGANVLTF
many	TRBV29-1	CSVDFTNRGQISEAFF
NA	TRBV25-1	CASSETSGKTNEQFF
many	TRBV29-1	CSASVGFVGQGAGAFF
NA	TRBV30	CAWSVGDLSSYEQYF
NA	TRBV2	CASSEIRTAYNEQFF
NA	TRBV7-3	CASSLGTGRISPLHF
NA	TRBV2	CASKNKGRVTEAFF
NA	TRBV7-9	CASSFRALPRVSGNTIYF
many	TRBV7-9	CASSLEPLAVNTGELFF
NA	TRBV6-1	CASSEAVTGGLRYSNQPQHF
NA	TRBV4-2	CASSHRLAGQETQYF
many	TRBV12-3/TRBV12-4	CASSLPGQTHQPQHF